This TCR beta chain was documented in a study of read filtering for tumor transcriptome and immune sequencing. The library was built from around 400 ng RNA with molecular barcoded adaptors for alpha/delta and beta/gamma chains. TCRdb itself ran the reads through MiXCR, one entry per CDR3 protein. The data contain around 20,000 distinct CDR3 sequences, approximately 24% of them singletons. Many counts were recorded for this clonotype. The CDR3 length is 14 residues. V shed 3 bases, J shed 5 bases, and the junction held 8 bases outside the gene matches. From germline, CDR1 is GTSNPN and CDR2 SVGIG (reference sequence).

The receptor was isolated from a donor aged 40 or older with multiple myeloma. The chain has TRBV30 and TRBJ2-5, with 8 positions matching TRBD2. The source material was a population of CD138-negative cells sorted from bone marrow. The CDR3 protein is CAWREAGDRETQYF. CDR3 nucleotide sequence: TGTGCCTGGAGAGAAGCGGGAGATCGGGAGACCCAGTACTTC.